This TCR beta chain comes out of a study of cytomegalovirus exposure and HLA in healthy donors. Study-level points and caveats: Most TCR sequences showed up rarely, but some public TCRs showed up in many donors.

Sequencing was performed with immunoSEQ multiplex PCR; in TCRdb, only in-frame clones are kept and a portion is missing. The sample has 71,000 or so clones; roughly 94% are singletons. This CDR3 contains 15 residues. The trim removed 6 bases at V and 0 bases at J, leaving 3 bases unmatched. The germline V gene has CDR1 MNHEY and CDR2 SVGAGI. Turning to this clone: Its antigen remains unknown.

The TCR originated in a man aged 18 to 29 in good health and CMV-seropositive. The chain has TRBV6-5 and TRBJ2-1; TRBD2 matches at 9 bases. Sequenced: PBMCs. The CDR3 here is CASSLLAGSYNEQFF. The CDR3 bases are TGTGCCAGCAGCTTACTAGCGGGCTCCTACAATGAGCAGTTCTTC.